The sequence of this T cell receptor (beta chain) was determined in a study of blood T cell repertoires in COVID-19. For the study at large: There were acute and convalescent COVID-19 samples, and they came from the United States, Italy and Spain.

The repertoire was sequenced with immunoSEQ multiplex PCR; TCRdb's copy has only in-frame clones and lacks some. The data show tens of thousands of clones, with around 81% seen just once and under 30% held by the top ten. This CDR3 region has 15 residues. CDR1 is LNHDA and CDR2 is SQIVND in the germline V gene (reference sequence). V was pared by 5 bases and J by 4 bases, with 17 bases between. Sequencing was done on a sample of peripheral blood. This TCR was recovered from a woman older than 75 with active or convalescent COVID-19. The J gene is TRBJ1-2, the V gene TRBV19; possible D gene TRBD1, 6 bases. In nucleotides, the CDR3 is TGTGCCAGTAGTGGTGCGGGGGCGTGGGTCTATGGCTACACCTTC. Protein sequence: CASSGAGAWVYGYTF.